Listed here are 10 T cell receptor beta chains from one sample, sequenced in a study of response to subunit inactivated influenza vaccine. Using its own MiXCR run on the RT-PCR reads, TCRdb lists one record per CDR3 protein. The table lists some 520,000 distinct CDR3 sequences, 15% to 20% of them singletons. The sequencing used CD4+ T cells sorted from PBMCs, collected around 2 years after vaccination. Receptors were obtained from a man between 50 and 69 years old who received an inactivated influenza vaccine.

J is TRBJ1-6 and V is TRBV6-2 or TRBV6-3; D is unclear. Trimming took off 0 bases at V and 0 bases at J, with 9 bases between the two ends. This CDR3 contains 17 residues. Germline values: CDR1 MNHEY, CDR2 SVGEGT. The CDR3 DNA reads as TGTGCCAGCAGTTACTCGGGCAGGAGCTCCTATAATTCACCCCTCCACTTT. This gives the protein CASSYSGRSSYNSPLHF.

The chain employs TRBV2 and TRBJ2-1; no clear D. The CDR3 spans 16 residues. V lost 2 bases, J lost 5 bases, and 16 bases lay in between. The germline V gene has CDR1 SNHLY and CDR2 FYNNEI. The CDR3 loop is CASSERSPVFHNEQFF. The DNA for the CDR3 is TGTGCCAGCAGTGAACGGAGCCCAGTATTTCACAATGAGCAGTTCTTC.

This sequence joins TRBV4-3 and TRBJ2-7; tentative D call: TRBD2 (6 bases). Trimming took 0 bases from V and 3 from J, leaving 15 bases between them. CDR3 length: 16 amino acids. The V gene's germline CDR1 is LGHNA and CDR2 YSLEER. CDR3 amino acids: CASSQEGDSAFYEQYF. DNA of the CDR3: TGCGCCAGCAGCCAAGAGGGGGACTCCGCTTTCTACGAGCAGTACTTC.

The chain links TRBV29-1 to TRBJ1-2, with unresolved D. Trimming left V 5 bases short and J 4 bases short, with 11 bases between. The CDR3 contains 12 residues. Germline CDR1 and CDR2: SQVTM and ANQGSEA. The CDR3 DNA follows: TGCAGCGTTTTAAGTCAGCGCTATGGCTACACCTTC. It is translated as CSVLSQRYGYTF.

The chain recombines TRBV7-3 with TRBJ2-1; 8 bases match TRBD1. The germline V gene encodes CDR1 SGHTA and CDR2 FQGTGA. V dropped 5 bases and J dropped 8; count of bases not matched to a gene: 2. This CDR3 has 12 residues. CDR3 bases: TGTGCCAGCAGCCGGACAGGGCATGAGCAGTTCTTC. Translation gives CASSRTGHEQFF.

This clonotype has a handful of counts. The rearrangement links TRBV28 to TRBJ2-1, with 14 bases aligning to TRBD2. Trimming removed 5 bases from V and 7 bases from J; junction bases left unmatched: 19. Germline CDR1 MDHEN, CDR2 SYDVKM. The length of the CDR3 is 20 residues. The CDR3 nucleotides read TGTGCCAGCAGTAACACGGGACTAGCGGGGGTTAGGTCGTGGAGGAATGAGCAGTTCTTC. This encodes CASSNTGLAGVRSWRNEQFF.

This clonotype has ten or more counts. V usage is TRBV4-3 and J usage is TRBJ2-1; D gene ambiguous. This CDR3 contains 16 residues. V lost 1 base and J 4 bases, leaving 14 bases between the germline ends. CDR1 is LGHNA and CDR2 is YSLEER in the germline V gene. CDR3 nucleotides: TGCGCCAGCAGCCAAGCCCACTCAGGCCTGTACAATGAGCAGTTCTTC. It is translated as CASSQAHSGLYNEQFF.

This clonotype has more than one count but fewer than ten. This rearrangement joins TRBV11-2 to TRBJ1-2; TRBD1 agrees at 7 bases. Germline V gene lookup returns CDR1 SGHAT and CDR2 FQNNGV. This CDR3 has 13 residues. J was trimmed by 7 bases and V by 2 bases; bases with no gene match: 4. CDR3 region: CASSLQGVVGYTF. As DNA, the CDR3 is TGTGCCAGCAGCTTACAGGGGGTTGTTGGCTACACCTTC.

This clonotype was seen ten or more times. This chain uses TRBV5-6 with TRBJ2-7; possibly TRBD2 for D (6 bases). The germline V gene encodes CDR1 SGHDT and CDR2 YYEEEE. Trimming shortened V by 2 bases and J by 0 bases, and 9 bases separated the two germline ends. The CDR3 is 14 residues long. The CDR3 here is CASSFMGGSYEQYF. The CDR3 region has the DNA TGTGCCAGCAGCTTTATGGGAGGCTCCTACGAGCAGTACTTC.

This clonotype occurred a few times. Written as DNA, the CDR3 is TGTGCCAGCAGTTTAGTGTCGGAGCAGTACTTC. Translated, it gives CASSLVSEQYF. The chain is built from TRBV12-3 or TRBV12-4 and TRBJ2-7; D unclear. This CDR3 comprises 11 residues. V lost 1 base and J lost 7, with 5 bases in between.